This T cell receptor (beta chain) comes out of a study of multiple sclerosis patients with progressive multifocal leukoencephalopathy. Regarding the study as a whole: Less diverse TRB repertoires were suggested in most PML patients. No common TRBV or TRBJ usage or pairing appeared at PML.

With respect to this clone: The antigen is not known.

This CDR3 comprises 15 residues. Trimming left V 0 bases short and J 3 bases short, with 12 bases between. The germline V gene has CDR1 LGHNA and CDR2 YSLEER. Every PCR reaction included synthetic inline CDR3 controls for all V-J pairings. The method was immunoSEQ multiplex PCR; TCRdb's version includes in-frame clones alone and lacks a portion of them. The sample lists around 30,000 clones; over 85% were seen once. Documented time point: 5 to 6 months of natalizumab therapy. The chain couples TRBV4-3 to TRBJ2-7; D is unresolved. The source of this sequence is a human donor with multiple sclerosis. The source material was PBMCs, sampled from a patient treated with natalizumab. The CDR3 protein is CASSQDWVGGYEQYF. As DNA, the CDR3 is TGCGCCAGCAGCCAAGATTGGGTTGGTGGCTACGAGCAGTACTTC.